This T cell receptor beta chain appears in the sequencing data of a study of early T cells in non-severe SARS-CoV-2 infection. Study-wide context: The chains were unpaired, and the sequenced material was bulk RNA from unsorted whole blood.

Individual cDNA molecules were tagged with unique molecular identifiers. TCRdb fed the 5' RACE reads into MiXCR, producing one record per CDR3 protein. This sample has about 72,000 distinct CDR3 sequences, with over 9.5% found just once. The CDR3 has 16 residues. V shed 4 bases, J shed 7 bases, and the junction held 8 bases outside the gene matches. CDR1 and CDR2 (germline): SGHNT, YYREEE (reference sequence). General study points: The VDJdb matching leaned toward anti-spike CD8 responses and overlooked private and CD4 specificities.

A note on this clonotype: Its antigen is still unknown.

The clonotype originates from an adult who was a healthcare worker with PCR-confirmed SARS-CoV-2 infection or an uninfected control (not recorded which). The sequencing used whole blood, collected at baseline. The J gene is TRBJ2-1, the V gene TRBV5-4; 13 bases fit TRBD2. The CDR3 nucleotides are TGTGCCAGCAGCGTCCCGGGACTAGCGGGGTTAAATGAGCAGTTCTTC. Translated: CASSVPGLAGLNEQFF. Full variable domain (rest looked up from reference TRBV5-4 and TRBJ2-1): ETGVTQSPTHLIKTRGQQVTLRCSSQSGHNTVSWYQQALGQGPQFIFQYYREEENGRGNFPPRFSGLQFPNYSSELNVNALELDDSALYLCASSVPGLAGLNEQFFGPGTRLTVL.